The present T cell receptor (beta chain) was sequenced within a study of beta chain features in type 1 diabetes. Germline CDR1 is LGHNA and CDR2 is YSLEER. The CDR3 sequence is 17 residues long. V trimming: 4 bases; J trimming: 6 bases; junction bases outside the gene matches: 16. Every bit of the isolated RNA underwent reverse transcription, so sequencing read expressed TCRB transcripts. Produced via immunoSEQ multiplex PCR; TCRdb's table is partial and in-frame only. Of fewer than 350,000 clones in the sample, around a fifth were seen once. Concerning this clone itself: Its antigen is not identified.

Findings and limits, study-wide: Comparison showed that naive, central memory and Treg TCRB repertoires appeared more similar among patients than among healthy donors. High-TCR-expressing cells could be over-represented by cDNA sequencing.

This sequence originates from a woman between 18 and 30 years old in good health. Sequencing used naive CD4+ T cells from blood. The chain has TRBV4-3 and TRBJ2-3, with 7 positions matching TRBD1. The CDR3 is CASSPRQGSLSSDTQYF. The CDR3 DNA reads TGCGCCAGCAGCCCTAGACAGGGAAGTTTGTCATCGGATACGCAGTATTTT.